This paragraph reports one T cell receptor beta chain. This CDR3 is built from 15 residues. V was pared by 4 bases and J by 2 bases, with 15 bases between. In germline, CDR1 is SGHDT, CDR2 YYEEEE. These data originate in a study of T cell changes during pregnancy in multiple sclerosis. Sequenced by immunoSEQ multiplex PCR; TCRdb stores in-frame clones only, minus some. The sample has 25,000 to 30,000 clones; over 75% are singletons. The J gene is TRBJ1-1, the V gene TRBV5-6, with D possibly TRBD1 on 5 matching bases. The sequence was obtained from a female donor with multiple sclerosis, enrolled in a pregnancy study. The specimen comprised CD8+ T cells from peripheral blood mononuclear cells, sampled after pregnancy. The CDR3 sequence is CASSDIGGANTEAFF. CDR3 nucleotide sequence: TGTGCCAGCAGCGACATAGGTGGGGCTAACACTGAAGCTTTCTTT. Full variable domain (rest looked up from reference TRBV5-6 and TRBJ1-1): DAGVTQSPTHLIKTRGQQVTLRCSPKSGHDTVSWYQQALGQGPQFIFQYYEEEERQRGNFPDRFSGHQFPNYSSELNVNALLLGDSALYLCASSDIGGANTEAFFGQGTRLTVV.